The T cell receptor beta chain described here comes from a study of cytomegalovirus exposure and HLA in healthy donors. Study-level points and caveats: Among TCR beta chains of equal frequency, HLA-associated ones were more clonally expanded in a later analysis. Across donors, presence/absence analyses took sequencing depth to be roughly uniform.

The CDR3 runs 16 residues. After removal of 2 bases from V and 4 bases from J, the junction contained 8 bases not matched to a gene. The V gene's germline CDR1 is MNHNY and CDR2 SVGAGI (reference sequence). Healthy bone marrow donors made up the donor group. In regard to this clone: The antigen is undetermined.

Researchers ran the PCR with 60 Vbeta and 13 Jbeta primers. Profiling relied on immunoSEQ multiplex PCR, and the TCRdb table lists in-frame clones only, not all of them. Among about 130,000 clones, about 63% were seen once, and the ten largest hold roughly 1.5%. The specimen was PBMCs. This TCR derives from a man in his thirties or forties in good health and CMV-seropositive. The chain carries TRBV6-6 and TRBJ1-3; TRBD1 agrees at 7 bases. CDR3 amino acids: CASSYSPGGPGNTIYF. The CDR3 region has the DNA TGTGCCAGCAGTTACAGTCCAGGGGGACCAGGAAACACCATATATTTT.